One sample yielded the 29 T cell receptor beta chains listed below, sequenced in a study of T-cell reconstitution after alpha-beta-depleted transplantation in children. During its preparation, the TCRbeta library received unique molecular identifiers. TCRdb used MiXCR to reprocess the PCR reads, holding one entry per CDR3 protein. The table shows 280,000 or so distinct CDR3 sequences, with roughly 12% occurring only once. The input for sequencing was peripheral blood, taken 180 days after TCRalphabeta/CD19-depleted stem cell transplant. The receptors here all came from a male patient between 2 and 15 years old who had a stem cell transplant for chronic granulomatous disease, so the T cells may come from the graft donor.

This clonotype was seen more than once but under ten times. This rearrangement joins TRBV27 to TRBJ2-1; D may be TRBD2 (5 bases). The CDR3 sequence is 15 residues long. With 5 bases removed from V and 3 bases from J, the gap between germline ends came to 14 bases. Germline V gene sequence: CDR1 MNHEY, CDR2 SMNVEV (reference sequence). As DNA, the CDR3 is TGTGCCAGCAGTCCGAGGGTTTTCTTCTACAATGAGCAGTTCTTC. Its protein is CASSPRVFFYNEQFF.

This clonotype was recorded a few times. This chain connects TRBV29-1 to TRBJ1-1, with D possibly matching TRBD1 (5 bases). V was pared by 8 bases and J by 4 bases, with 14 bases between. CDR1 is SQVTM, CDR2 ANQGSEA, per germline. This CDR3 region has 12 residues. Here the CDR3 reads CSSGTVGTEAFF. The CDR3 DNA reads TGCAGCTCCGGGACCGTTGGCACTGAAGCTTTCTTT.

This clonotype was picked up many times. The chain combines TRBV10-1 with TRBJ2-3; the D is unclear. CDR3 length: 15 residues. Trimming pared 2 bases from V and 7 bases from J, leaving 16 bases between. In germline, CDR1 is WNHNN, CDR2 SYGVQD (reference sequence). The CDR3 reads CASSEGSLGMHTQYF. As DNA, the CDR3 is TGCGCCAGCAGTGAGGGTTCGCTAGGCATGCATACGCAGTATTTT.

This clonotype has just one count. This chain links TRBV12-3 or TRBV12-4 with TRBJ2-5, with D perhaps matching TRBD2 (6 bases). Trimming took 3 bases from V and 5 from J, leaving 10 bases between them. This CDR3 contains 13 residues. The DNA for the CDR3 is TGTGCCAGCAGTTTCGGGGGAAGGGAGACCCAGTACTTC. This codes for CASSFGGRETQYF.

This clonotype showed up many times. This chain connects TRBV7-6 to TRBJ1-3; TRBD1 matches at 7 bases. The V gene end was trimmed by 2 bases and the J gene end by 0 bases; junction bases not matched to a gene: 10. The CDR3 length is 18 residues. Germline CDR1 SGHVS, CDR2 FNYEAQ. This CDR3 is CASSLPPGQSFSGNTIYF. CDR3 nucleotide sequence: TGTGCCAGCAGCTTACCCCCGGGACAGTCATTCTCTGGAAACACCATATATTTT.

This clonotype was observed at least ten times. The chain links TRBV30 to TRBJ1-4, with 10 positions matching TRBD1. V gave up 3 bases and J gave up 0 bases; unmatched junction bases: 4. The CDR3 covers 16 residues. Germline CDR1 GTSNPN, CDR2 SVGIG (reference sequence). CDR3 sequence: CAWRRQGAPTNEKLFF. The CDR3, as DNA: TGTGCCTGGAGAAGACAGGGGGCTCCAACTAATGAAAAACTGTTTTTT.

Relative to its sample, this clonotype is medium-sized. The V and J genes are TRBV28 and TRBJ2-7; D unresolved. This CDR3 comprises 12 residues. V shed 3 bases and J shed 2 bases, with 5 bases lying between them. CDR1 is MDHEN and CDR2 is SYDVKM in the germline V gene. The CDR3 coding sequence is TGTGCCAGCAGTTTGCAGACCTACGAGCAGTACTTC. Translating it yields CASSLQTYEQYF.

Here the CDR3 reads CATRQIGWSREEDEQFF. CDR3 nucleotide sequence: TGTGCCACCAGGCAGATAGGATGGAGTCGGGAAGAGGATGAGCAGTTCTTC. The J gene is TRBJ2-1, the V gene TRBV15; perhaps TRBD2 as D (5 bases). The CDR3 loop spans 17 amino acids. CDR1 LNHNV and CDR2 YYDKDF come from the germline V gene (reference sequence). Trimming cost V 6 bases and J 8 bases, with 26 bases left between them.

The sample holds many counts of this clonotype. The rearrangement uses TRBV3-1 and TRBJ2-1; 8 bases match TRBD1. The CDR3 has 15 amino acids. Germline V gene lookup returns CDR1 LGHDT and CDR2 YNNKEL (reference sequence). V shed 6 bases, J shed 4 bases, and the junction held 8 bases outside the gene matches. CDR3 amino acids: CASRAEGQAYNEQFF. CDR3 DNA: TGTGCCAGCAGAGCGGAGGGACAGGCGTACAATGAGCAGTTCTTC.

This clonotype was counted at least ten times. CDR3 loop: CASSLAGRAPYNEQFF. The CDR3 DNA is TGTGCCAGCAGCTTGGCCGGGAGGGCCCCCTACAATGAGCAGTTCTTC. This chain joins TRBV5-6 and TRBJ2-1; 8 positions match TRBD2. There are 16 residues in the CDR3. The germline V gene encodes CDR1 SGHDT and CDR2 YYEEEE. With 0 bases clipped from V and 2 bases from J, the junction kept 4 bases outside the gene matches.

Concerning this clonotype itself: Since a much larger clone is just one base distant, this may be a read error. CDR3 residues: CASSLAGSGDNEHFF. CDR3 DNA sequence: TGTGCCAGCAGCTTAGCAGGGAGCGGGGATAATGAGCATTTCTTC. The chain recombines TRBV7-2 with TRBJ2-1; TRBD2 matches at 7 bases. In germline, CDR1 is SGHTA, CDR2 FQGNSA. The CDR3 extends over 15 amino acids.

This rearrangement joins TRBV5-4 to TRBJ2-3; TRBD2 aligns across 8 bases. The CDR3 is 16 residues long. The V gene's germline CDR1 is SGHNT and CDR2 YYREEE (reference sequence). J gave up 2 bases and V 4 bases, and 9 bases lay outside the gene matches. The CDR3, as DNA: TGTGCCAGCAGCCGCCGGCTAGCGGGCCTCACAGATACGCAGTATTTT. Its protein is CASSRRLAGLTDTQYF.

This clonotype was recorded many times. This CDR3 is CASSQSPGLAFGELFF. The CDR3 nucleotides are TGCGCCAGCAGCCAATCACCGGGACTAGCCTTCGGGGAGCTGTTTTTT. The chain links TRBV4-1 to TRBJ2-2, with 9 bases aligning to TRBD2. CDR3 length: 16 residues. Germline V gene lookup returns CDR1 MGHRA and CDR2 YSYEKL. V was clipped by 2 bases and J by 7 bases; unmatched bases: 8.

Ten or more counts support this clonotype. The chain combines TRBV29-1 with TRBJ1-1; D ambiguous. CDR1 is SQVTM, CDR2 ANQGSEA, per germline. The V gene lost 3 bases and the J gene lost 4 bases, with 6 bases spanning the gap. The CDR3 length is 11 residues. The CDR3 DNA is TGCAGCGTTGAGGGAGGCACTGAAGCTTTCTTT. Residues: CSVEGGTEAFF.

As regards this clonotype: It may be a read error: a sequence one base away is much more abundant. The genes are TRBV6-5 and TRBJ2-2, with D perhaps being TRBD1 or TRBD2 (5 bases each). Germline assignment: CDR1 MNHEY and CDR2 SVGAGI. The CDR3 totals 15 residues. CDR3 in amino acids: CASSFSGYNTGEPFF. CDR3 nucleotides: TGTGCCAGCAGTTTTTCAGGGTATAACACCGGGGAGCCGTTTTTT.

There are many counts of this clonotype. The rearrangement uses TRBV20-1 and TRBJ2-4, with 7 bases that match TRBD1. The CDR3 is made up of 17 amino acids. V trimming: 0 bases; J trimming: 4 bases; junction bases outside the gene matches: 12. Germline CDR1 DFQATT, CDR2 SNEGSKA (reference sequence). The CDR3 is CSARDVGTGAEKNIQYF. CDR3 coding DNA: TGCAGTGCTAGAGATGTGGGAACAGGGGCAGAAAAAAACATTCAGTACTTC.

This clonotype was seen at least ten times. The rearrangement joins TRBV4-2 to TRBJ2-5; TRBD2 might be the D (5 bases). Trimming shortened V by 0 bases and J by 5 bases, and 13 bases separated the two germline ends. The CDR3 has 15 residues. The germline V gene encodes CDR1 LGHNA and CDR2 YNFKEQ. CDR3 DNA sequence: TGTGCCAGCAGCCAAGACCCCACTAGTTTCGAGACCCAGTACTTC. Translated: CASSQDPTSFETQYF.

This clonotype came up many times. V and J are TRBV20-1 and TRBJ2-7, with 8 bases that match TRBD1. CDR3 length equals 15 residues. Looked up from germline, CDR1 is DFQATT and CDR2 is SNEGSKA (reference sequence). V shed 0 bases, J shed 5 bases, and the junction held 9 bases outside the gene matches. In nucleotides, the CDR3 is TGCAGTGCTAGAGATCAGGGGGCAGGGACCCACGAGCAGTACTTC. Translating it yields CSARDQGAGTHEQYF.

This clonotype was seen repeatedly, ten times or more. This chain joins TRBV27 and TRBJ2-7; D is unclear. The CDR3 is made up of 13 amino acids. Per the germline V gene, CDR1 is MNHEY and CDR2 is SMNVEV (reference sequence). Trimming stripped 2 bases from V and 2 bases from J, with 7 bases between. The CDR3 DNA reads TGTGCCAGCAGTTTACTGGCAGCCTACGAGCAGTACTTC. This translates into CASSLLAAYEQYF.

Remarks on this clonotype: This may be a read error, as it is one base from a much larger clone. The chain links TRBV11-2 to TRBJ2-5, with a tentative D call TRBD1 (6 bases). Germline CDR1 reads SGHAT; CDR2 reads FQNNGV. V shed 4 bases and J shed 12 bases, with 12 bases lying between them. The CDR3 contains 11 residues. CDR3 protein: CASSSVWDKYF. The CDR3 bases are TGTGCCAGCAGCTCCGTCTGGGACAAGTACTTC.

This clonotype has ten or more counts. The chain uses TRBV5-1 and TRBJ2-5; D tentatively fits TRBD1 or TRBD2 (5 bases each). Trimming left V 7 bases short and J 5 bases short, with 21 bases between. The CDR3 extends over 15 amino acids. Germline CDR1 and CDR2: SGHRS and YFSETQ. The CDR3 loop reads CASHLYGDQLETQYF. The CDR3 bases are TGCGCCAGCCACTTATACGGGGACCAATTGGAGACCCAGTACTTC.

This clonotype was seen many times. The V and J genes are TRBV27 and TRBJ1-5, with 7 bases fitting TRBD1. Trimming cost V 3 bases and J 3 bases; bases outside gene matches: 2. The CDR3 has 14 amino acids. The V gene's germline CDR1 is MNHEY and CDR2 SMNVEV (reference sequence). CDR3 protein: CASSFGTDNQPQHF. The CDR3 DNA reads as TGTGCCAGCAGTTTCGGGACAGACAATCAGCCCCAGCATTTT.

There are many counts of this clonotype. The chain recombines TRBV12-3 or TRBV12-4 with TRBJ1-1; 8 bases line up with TRBD1. The CDR3 is made up of 15 amino acids. The ends lost 4 bases at V and 7 bases at J; junction bases unmatched: 11. CDR3 amino acids: CASSSMGRGQSEAFF. CDR3 DNA sequence: TGTGCCAGCAGTTCTATGGGCAGGGGGCAAAGTGAAGCTTTCTTT.

The chain uses TRBV5-1 and TRBJ2-7, with 9 bases that match TRBD2. The ends lost 0 bases at V and 3 bases at J; junction bases unmatched: 4. The CDR3 runs 15 residues. CDR1 is SGHRS and CDR2 is YFSETQ in the germline V gene. The CDR3 coding sequence is TGCGCCAGCAGCTTGGGCGGGCGGGAGGGCTACGAGCAGTACTTC. Amino acid sequence: CASSLGGREGYEQYF.

This clonotype came up many times. The J gene is TRBJ1-2, the V gene TRBV5-1; D might be TRBD1 (5 bases). The V gene lost 0 bases and the J gene lost 8 bases, with 14 bases spanning the gap. The CDR3 has 14 residues. Germline loops: CDR1 SGHRS, CDR2 YFSETQ. The CDR3 is CASSLAGTGNGYTF. CDR3 bases: TGCGCCAGCAGCTTGGCCGGGACGGGAAACGGCTACACCTTC.

This clonotype was seen repeatedly, ten times or more. V and J are TRBV7-9 and TRBJ2-1; unclear D gene. This CDR3 comprises 14 residues. Trimming removed 5 bases from V and 9 bases from J, with 17 bases in between. Germline values: CDR1 SEHNR, CDR2 FQNEAQ (reference sequence). CDR3 in DNA: TGTGCCAGCAGCGTCATCACAGCTACCGGTGAGCAGTTCTTC. This codes for CASSVITATGEQFF. Combining the CDR3 with reference TRBV7-9 and TRBJ2-1 gives the whole variable domain DTGVSQNPRHKITKRGQNVTFRCDPISEHNRLYWYRQTLGQGPEFLTYFQNEAQLEKSRLLSDRFSAERPKGSFSTLEIQRTEQGDSAMYLCASSVITATGEQFFGPGTRLTVL.

Comments on this clonotype: A clone one base away is much larger, so this may be a read error. This chain links TRBV7-3 with TRBJ2-3; 10 bases line up with TRBD1. The CDR3 loop spans 17 amino acids. CDR1 SGHTA and CDR2 FQGTGA come from the germline V gene. Losses at the gene ends were 5 bases for V and 5 bases for J; bases not matched to a gene: 13. For the CDR3, the DNA is TGTGCCAGCAGCCCCCGGGGGCCGACAGGGGGCGTAGATACGCAGTATTTT. The encoded protein is CASSPRGPTGGVDTQYF.

This clonotype was found many times. This sequence joins TRBV20-1 and TRBJ2-5; TRBD2 might be the D (6 bases). The CDR3 contains 13 residues. V gave up 3 bases and J gave up 6 bases, with 14 bases separating them. CDR1 DFQATT and CDR2 SNEGSKA come from the germline V gene (reference sequence). CDR3 sequence (DNA): TGCAGTGCTAGTCGGGGGAGCTCGAAGACCCAGTACTTC. Translation gives CSASRGSSKTQYF.

This clonotype was detected many times. The chain is built from TRBV2 and TRBJ2-2; D unclear. V was trimmed by 5 bases and J by 0 bases, leaving 10 bases between them. The germline CDR1 and CDR2 sequences are SNHLY and FYNNEI. The CDR3 sequence is 15 residues long. CDR3: CASSLEVPNTGELFF. CDR3 nucleotides: TGTGCCAGCAGTCTCGAAGTCCCGAACACCGGGGAGCTGTTTTTT.